The following is a TCR beta chain sequence with its context. This sample is part of a study of cytomegalovirus exposure and HLA in healthy donors. J gave up 3 bases and V 7 bases, and 3 bases lay outside the gene matches. Germline values: CDR1 MDHEN, CDR2 SYDVKM. The CDR3 consists of 13 residues. Assay used: immunoSEQ multiplex PCR; TCRdb lists only in-frame clones, some missing. The sample contains a few hundred thousand clones, over 80% of which appear only once. Sequenced input: PBMCs. The J gene is TRBJ2-7, the V gene TRBV28; TRBD2 agrees at 10 bases. This sequence was found in a woman under 40 in good health and CMV-seropositive. CDR3 loop: CASNRLAGYEQYF. For the CDR3, the DNA is TGTGCCAGCAATAGACTAGCGGGCTACGAGCAGTACTTC.